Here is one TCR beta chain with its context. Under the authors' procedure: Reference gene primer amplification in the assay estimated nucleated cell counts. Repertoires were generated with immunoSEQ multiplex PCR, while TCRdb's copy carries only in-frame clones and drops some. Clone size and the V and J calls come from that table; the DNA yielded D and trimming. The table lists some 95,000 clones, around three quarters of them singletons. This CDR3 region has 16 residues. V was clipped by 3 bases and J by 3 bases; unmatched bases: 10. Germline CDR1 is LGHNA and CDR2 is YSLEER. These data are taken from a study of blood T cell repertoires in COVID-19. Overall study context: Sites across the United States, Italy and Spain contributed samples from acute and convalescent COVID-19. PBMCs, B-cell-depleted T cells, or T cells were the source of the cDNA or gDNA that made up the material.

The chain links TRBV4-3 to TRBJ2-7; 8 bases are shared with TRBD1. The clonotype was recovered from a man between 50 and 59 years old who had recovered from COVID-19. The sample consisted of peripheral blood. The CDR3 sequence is CASSQAADREIYEQYF. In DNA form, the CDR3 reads TGCGCCAGCAGCCAGGCGGCGGACAGGGAGATCTACGAGCAGTACTTC.